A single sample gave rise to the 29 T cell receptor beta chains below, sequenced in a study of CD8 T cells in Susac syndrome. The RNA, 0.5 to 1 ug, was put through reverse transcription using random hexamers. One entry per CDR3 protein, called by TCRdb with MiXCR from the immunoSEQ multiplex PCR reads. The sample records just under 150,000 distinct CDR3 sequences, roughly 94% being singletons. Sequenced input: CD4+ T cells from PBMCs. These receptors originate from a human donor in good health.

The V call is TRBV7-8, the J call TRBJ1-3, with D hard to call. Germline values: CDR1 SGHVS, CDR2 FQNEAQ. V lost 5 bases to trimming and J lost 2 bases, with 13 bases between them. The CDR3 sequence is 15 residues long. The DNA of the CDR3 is TGTGCCAGCAGCCTCCAAATATGGGCTGGAAACACCATATATTTT. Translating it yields CASSLQIWAGNTIYF.

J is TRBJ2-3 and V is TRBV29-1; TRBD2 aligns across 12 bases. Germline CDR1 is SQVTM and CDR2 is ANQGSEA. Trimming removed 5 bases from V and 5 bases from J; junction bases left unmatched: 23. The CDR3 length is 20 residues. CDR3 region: CSVLGRDRVNLAGGQDTQYF. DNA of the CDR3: TGCAGCGTTTTAGGGCGGGACAGGGTCAATCTAGCGGGAGGGCAAGATACGCAGTATTTT.

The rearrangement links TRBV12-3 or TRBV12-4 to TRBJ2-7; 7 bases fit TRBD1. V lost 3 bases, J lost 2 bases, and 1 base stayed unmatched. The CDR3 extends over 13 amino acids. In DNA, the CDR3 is TGTGCCAGCAGTTTTGGGACAGCCTACGAGCAGTACTTC. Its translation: CASSFGTAYEQYF.

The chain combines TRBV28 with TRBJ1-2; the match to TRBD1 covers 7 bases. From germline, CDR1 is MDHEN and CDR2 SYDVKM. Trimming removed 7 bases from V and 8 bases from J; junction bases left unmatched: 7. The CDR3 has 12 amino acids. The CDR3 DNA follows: TGTGCCAGCACCACAGGGGTGGGAGGCTACACCTTC. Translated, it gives CASTTGVGGYTF.

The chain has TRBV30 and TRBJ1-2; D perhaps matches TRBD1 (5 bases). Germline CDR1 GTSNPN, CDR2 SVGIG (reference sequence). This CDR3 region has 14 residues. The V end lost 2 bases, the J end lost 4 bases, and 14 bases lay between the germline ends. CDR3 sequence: CAWSPPTRGYGYTF. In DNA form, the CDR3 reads TGTGCCTGGAGTCCCCCGACAAGGGGCTATGGCTACACCTTC.

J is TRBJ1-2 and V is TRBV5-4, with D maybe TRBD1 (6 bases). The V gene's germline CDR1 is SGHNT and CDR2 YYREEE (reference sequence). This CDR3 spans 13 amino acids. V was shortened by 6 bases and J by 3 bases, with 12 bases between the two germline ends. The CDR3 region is CASTTGRHYGYTF. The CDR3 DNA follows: TGTGCCAGCACCACAGGGAGGCACTATGGCTACACCTTC.

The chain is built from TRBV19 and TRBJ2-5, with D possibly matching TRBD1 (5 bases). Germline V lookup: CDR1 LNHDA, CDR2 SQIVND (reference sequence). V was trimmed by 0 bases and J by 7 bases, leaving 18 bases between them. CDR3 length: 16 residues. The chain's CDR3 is CASSIDGTGTFATQYF. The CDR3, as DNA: TGTGCCAGTAGTATAGACGGAACAGGAACTTTCGCGACCCAGTACTTC.

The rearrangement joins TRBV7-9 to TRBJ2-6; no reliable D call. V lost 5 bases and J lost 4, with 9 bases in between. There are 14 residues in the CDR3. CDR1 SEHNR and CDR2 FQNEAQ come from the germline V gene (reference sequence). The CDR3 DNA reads TGTGCCAGCAGCAAGTTCGTGGGGGCCAACGTCCTGACTTTC. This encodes CASSKFVGANVLTF.

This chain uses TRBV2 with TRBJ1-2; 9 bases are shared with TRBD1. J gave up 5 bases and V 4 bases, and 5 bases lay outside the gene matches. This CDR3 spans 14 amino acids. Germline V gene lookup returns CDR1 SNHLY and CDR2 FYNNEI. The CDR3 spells CASSVAGQGYGYTF. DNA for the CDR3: TGTGCCAGCAGTGTGGCCGGACAGGGGTATGGCTACACCTTC.

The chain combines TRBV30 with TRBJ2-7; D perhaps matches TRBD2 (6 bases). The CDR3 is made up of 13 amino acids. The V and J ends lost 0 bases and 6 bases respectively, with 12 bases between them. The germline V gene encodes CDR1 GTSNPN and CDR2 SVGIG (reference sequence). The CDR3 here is CAWSVSGETEQYF. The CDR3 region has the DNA TGTGCCTGGAGTGTATCGGGGGAAACCGAGCAGTACTTC.

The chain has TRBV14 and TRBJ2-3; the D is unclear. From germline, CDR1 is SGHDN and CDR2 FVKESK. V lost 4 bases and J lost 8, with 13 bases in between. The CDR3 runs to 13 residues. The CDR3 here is CASSLGPLATQYF. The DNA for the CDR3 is TGTGCCAGCAGCCTTGGGCCCTTGGCTACGCAGTATTTT.

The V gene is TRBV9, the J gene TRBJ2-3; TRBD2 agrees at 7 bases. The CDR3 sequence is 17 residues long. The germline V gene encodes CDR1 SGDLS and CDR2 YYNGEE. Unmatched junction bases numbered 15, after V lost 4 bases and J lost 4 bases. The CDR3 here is CASSPHVVGGVPDTQYF. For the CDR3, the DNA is TGTGCCAGCAGCCCCCATGTCGTGGGAGGGGTTCCAGATACGCAGTATTTT.

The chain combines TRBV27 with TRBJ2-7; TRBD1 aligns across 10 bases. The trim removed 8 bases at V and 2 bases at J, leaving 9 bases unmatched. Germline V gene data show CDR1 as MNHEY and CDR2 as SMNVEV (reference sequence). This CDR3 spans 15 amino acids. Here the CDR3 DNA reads TGTGCCAGCCGAGACAGGGGGCTGGTTCCCTACGAGCAGTACTTC. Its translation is CASRDRGLVPYEQYF.

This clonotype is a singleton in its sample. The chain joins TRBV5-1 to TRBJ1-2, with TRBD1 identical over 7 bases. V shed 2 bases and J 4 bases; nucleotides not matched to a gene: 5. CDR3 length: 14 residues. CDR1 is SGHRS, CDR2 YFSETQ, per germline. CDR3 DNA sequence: TGCGCCAGCAGCTTTCTGTGGACAGGCTATGGCTACACCTTC. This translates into CASSFLWTGYGYTF.

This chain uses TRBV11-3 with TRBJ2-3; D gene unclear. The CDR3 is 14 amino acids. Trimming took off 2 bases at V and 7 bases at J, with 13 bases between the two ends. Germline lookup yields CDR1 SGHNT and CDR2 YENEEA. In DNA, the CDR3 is TGTGCCAGCAGCTTATCCCCGGCACAAAATACGCAGTATTTT. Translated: CASSLSPAQNTQYF.

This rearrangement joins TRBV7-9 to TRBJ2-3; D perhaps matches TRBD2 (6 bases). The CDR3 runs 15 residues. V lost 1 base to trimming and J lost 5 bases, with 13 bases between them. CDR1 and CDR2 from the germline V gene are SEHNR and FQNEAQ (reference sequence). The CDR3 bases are TGTGCCAGCAGCTTAGACGGGGGAACTGGAGATACGCAGTATTTT. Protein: CASSLDGGTGDTQYF.

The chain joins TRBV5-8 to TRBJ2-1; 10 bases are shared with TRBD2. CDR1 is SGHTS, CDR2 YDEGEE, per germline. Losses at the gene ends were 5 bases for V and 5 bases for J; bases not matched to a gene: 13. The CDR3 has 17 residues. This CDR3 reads CASRRTISGRSHNEQFF. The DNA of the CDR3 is TGTGCCAGCAGACGGACTATTAGCGGGAGGAGTCACAATGAGCAGTTCTTC.

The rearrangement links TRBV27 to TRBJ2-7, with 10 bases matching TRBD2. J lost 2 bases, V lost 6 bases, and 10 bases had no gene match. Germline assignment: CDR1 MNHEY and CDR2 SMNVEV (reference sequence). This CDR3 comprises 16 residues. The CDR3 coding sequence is TGTGCCAGCAGAAGAGGACTAGCGGCCGATGCCTACGAGCAGTACTTC. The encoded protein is CASRRGLAADAYEQYF.

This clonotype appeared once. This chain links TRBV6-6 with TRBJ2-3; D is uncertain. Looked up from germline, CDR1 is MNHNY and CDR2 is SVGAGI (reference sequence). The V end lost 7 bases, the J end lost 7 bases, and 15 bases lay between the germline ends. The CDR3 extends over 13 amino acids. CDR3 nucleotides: TGTGCCAGCAATATGGACCCATGGTATACGCAGTATTTT. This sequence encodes CASNMDPWYTQYF.

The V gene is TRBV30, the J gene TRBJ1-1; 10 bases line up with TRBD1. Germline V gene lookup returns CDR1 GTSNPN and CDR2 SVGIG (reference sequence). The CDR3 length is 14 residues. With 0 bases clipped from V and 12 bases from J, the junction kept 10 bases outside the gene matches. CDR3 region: CAWSVRGQGGWTFF. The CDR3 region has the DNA TGTGCCTGGAGTGTACGAGGACAGGGGGGGTGGACTTTCTTT.

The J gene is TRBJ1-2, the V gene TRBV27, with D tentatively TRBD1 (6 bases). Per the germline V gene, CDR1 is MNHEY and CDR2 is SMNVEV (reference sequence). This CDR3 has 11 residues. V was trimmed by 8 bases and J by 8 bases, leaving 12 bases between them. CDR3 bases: TGTGCCAGCGGGGGCTGGGGCGGCTACACCTTC. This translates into CASGGWGGYTF.

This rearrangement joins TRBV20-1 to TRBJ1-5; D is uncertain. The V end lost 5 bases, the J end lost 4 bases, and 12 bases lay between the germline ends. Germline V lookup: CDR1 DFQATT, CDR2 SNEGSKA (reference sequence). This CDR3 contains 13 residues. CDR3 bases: TGCAGTGCTCCGGACCCGTCAAATCAGCCCCAGCATTTT. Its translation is CSAPDPSNQPQHF.

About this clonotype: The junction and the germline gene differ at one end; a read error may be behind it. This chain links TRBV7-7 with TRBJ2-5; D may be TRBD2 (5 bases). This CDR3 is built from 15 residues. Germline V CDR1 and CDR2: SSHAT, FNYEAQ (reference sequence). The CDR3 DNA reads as TGTGCTAGCAGCTTAGCGCGGGCGACTCAAGAGACCCAGTACTTC. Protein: CASSLARATQETQYF.

The CDR3 spells CASSRSDYEQYF. The CDR3 DNA reads TGTGCCAGCTCACGGTCAGACTACGAGCAGTACTTC. The chain uses TRBV18 and TRBJ2-7; D uncertain. Germline V gene lookup returns CDR1 KGHSH and CDR2 LQKENI. Trimming left V 4 bases short and J 3 bases short, with 7 bases between. CDR3 length equals 12 residues.

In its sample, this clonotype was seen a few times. CDR3 in DNA: TGTGCCAGCAGAGGTCAGGGGTTAGCTGGCTACACCTTC. Residues: CASRGQGLAGYTF. J is TRBJ1-2 and V is TRBV12-3 or TRBV12-4; D may be TRBD1 (6 bases). The CDR3 runs 13 residues. V lost 6 bases and J 7 bases, leaving 15 bases between the germline ends.

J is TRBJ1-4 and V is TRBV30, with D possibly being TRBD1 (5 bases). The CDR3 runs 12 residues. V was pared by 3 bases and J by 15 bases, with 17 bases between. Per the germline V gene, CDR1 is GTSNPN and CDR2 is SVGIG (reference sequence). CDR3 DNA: TGTGCCTGGAGCGTGGGGCCCTCGGCGATGTTTTTT. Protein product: CAWSVGPSAMFF.

CDR3 protein: CASSLVGRAEAFF. CDR3 sequence (DNA): TGTGCCAGCAGCTTAGTAGGGCGAGCTGAAGCTTTCTTT. The J gene is TRBJ1-1, the V gene TRBV7-8, with D unresolved. Trimming cost V 1 base and J 6 bases, with 9 bases left between them. Germline V gives CDR1 SGHVS, CDR2 FQNEAQ. The CDR3 consists of 13 residues.

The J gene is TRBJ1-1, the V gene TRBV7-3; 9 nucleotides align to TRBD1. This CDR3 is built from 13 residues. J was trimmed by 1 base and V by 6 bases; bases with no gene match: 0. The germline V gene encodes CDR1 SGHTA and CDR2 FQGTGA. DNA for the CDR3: TGTGCCAGCAGGGACAGGGGGAACACTGAAGCTTTCTTT. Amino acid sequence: CASRDRGNTEAFF.

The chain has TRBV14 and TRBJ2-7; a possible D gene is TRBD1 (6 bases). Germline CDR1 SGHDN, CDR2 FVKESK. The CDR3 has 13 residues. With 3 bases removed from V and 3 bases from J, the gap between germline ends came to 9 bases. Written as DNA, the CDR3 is TGTGCCAGCAGCCACCGGGACAACTACGAGCAGTACTTC. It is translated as CASSHRDNYEQYF.